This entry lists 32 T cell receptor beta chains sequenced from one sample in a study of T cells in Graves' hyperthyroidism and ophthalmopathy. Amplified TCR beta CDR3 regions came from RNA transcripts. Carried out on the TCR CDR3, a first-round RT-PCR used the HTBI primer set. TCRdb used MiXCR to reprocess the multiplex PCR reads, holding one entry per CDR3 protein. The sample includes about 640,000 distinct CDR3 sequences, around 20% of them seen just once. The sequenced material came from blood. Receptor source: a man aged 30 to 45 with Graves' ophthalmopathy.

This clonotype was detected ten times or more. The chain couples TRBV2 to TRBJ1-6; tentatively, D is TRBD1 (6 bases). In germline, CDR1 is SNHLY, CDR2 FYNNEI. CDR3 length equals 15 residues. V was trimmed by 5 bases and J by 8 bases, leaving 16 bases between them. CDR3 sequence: CASSPNRVSDSPLHF. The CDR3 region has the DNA TGTGCCAGCAGTCCGAACAGGGTCTCGGATTCACCCCTCCACTTT.

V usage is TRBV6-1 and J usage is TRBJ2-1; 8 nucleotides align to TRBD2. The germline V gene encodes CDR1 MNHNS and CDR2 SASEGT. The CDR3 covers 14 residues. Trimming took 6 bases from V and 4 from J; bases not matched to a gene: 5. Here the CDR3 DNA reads TGTGCCAGCAGAGGGCGGGAGGTTTACAATGAGCAGTTCTTC. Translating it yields CASRGREVYNEQFF.

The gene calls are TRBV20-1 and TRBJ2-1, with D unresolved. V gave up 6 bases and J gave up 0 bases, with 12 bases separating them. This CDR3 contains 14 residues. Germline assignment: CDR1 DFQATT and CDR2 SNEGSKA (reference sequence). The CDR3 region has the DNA TGCAGTGCCAAAGAGGCGGCCTCCTACAATGAGCAGTTCTTC. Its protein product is CSAKEAASYNEQFF.

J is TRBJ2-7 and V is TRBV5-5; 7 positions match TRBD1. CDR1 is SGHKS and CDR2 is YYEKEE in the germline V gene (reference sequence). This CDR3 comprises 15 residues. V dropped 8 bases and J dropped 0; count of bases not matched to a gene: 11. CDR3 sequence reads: CASSIETGSSYEQYF. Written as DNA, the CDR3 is TGTGCCAGTAGTATAGAGACAGGGAGCTCCTACGAGCAGTACTTC. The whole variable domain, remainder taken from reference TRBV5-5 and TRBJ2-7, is DAGVTQSPTHLIKTRGQQVTLRCSPISGHKSVSWYQQVLGQGPQFIFQYYEKEERGRGNFPDRFSARQFPNYSSELNVNALLLGDSALYLCASSIETGSSYEQYFGPGTRLTVT.

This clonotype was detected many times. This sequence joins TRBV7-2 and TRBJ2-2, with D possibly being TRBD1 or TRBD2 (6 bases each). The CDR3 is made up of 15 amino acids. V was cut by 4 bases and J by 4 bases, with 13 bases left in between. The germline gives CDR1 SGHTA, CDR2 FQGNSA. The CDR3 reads CASSSAGEVTGELFF. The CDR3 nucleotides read TGTGCCAGCAGCTCCGCAGGGGAGGTCACCGGGGAGCTGTTTTTT.

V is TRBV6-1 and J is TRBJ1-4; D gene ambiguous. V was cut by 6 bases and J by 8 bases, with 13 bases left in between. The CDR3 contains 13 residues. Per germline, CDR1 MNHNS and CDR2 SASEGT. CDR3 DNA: TGTGCCAGCAGCCTCAGTACTCTCGAAAAACTGTTTTTT. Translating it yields CASSLSTLEKLFF.

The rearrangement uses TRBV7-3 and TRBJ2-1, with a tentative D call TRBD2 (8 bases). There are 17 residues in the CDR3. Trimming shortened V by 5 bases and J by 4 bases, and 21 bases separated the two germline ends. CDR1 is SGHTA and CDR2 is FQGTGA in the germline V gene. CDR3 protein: CASSPGGSGSLYNEQFF. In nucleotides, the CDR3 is TGTGCCAGCAGCCCAGGGGGAAGCGGGAGTTTATACAATGAGCAGTTCTTC.

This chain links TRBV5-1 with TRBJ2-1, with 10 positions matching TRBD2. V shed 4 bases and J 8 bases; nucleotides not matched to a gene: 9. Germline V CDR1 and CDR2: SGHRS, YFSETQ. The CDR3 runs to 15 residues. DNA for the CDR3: TGCGCCAGCAGCCCCGGGGCTAGCGGGAGAGATGAGCAGTTCTTC. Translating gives CASSPGASGRDEQFF.

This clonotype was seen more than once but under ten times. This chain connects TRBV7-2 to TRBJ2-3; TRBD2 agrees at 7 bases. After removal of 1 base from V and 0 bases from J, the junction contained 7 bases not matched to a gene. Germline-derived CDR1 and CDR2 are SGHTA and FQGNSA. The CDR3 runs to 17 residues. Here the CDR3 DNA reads TGTGCCAGCAGCTTAGTCTGGCGGGAGACGAGCACAGATACGCAGTATTTT. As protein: CASSLVWRETSTDTQYF.

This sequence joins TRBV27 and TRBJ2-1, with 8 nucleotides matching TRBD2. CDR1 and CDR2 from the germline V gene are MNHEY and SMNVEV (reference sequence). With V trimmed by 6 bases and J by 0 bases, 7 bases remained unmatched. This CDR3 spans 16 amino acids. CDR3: CASRSGGGSSYNEQFF. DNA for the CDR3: TGTGCCAGCAGATCCGGGGGGGGGAGCTCCTACAATGAGCAGTTCTTC.

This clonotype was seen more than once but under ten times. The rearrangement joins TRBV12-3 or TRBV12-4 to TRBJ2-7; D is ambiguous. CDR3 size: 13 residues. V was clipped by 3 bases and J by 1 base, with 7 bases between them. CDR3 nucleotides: TGTGCCAGCAGTTTTGCAGAGTCCTACGAGCAGTACTTC. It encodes CASSFAESYEQYF.

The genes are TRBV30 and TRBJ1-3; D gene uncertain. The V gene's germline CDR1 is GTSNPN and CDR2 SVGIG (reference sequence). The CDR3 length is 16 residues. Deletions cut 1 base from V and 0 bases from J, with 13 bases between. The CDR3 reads CAWSALPGRSGNTIYF. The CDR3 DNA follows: TGTGCCTGGAGTGCCCTACCTGGGCGCTCTGGAAACACCATATATTTT.

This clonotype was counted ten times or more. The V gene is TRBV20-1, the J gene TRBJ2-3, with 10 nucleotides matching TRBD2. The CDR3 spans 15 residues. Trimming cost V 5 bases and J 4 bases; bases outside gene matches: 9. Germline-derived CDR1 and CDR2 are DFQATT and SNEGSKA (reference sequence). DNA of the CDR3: TGCAGTGCTCCCGCCCCTAGCGGGAGCGCAGATACGCAGTATTTT. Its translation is CSAPAPSGSADTQYF.

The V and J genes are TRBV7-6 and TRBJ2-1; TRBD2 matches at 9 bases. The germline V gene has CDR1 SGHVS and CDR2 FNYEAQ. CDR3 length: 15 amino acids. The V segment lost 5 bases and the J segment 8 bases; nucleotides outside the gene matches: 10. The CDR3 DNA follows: TGTGCCAGCAGCGCCTCTAGCGGGAAGGGTGATGAGCAGTTCTTC. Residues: CASSASSGKGDEQFF.

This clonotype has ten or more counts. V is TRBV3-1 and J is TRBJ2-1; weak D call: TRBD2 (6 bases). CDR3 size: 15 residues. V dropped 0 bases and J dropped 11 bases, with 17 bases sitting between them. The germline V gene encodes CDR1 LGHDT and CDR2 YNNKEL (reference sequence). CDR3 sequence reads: CASSQDTGSGGKQFF. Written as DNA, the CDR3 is TGTGCCAGCAGCCAAGATACGGGGTCGGGCGGGAAGCAGTTCTTC.

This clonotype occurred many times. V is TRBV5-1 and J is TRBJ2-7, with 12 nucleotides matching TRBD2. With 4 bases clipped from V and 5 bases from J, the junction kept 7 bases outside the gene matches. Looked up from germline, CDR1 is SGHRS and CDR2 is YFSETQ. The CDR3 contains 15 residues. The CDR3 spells CASSPTSGRSHEQYF. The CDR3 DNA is TGCGCCAGCAGCCCGACTAGCGGGAGATCCCACGAGCAGTACTTC.

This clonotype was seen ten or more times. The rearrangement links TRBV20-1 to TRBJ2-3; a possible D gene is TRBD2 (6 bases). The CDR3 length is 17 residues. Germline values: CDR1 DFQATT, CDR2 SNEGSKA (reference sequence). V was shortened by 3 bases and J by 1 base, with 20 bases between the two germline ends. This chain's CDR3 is CSARGFGGTLGTDTQYF. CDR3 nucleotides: TGCAGTGCTAGGGGCTTCGGCGGGACCTTGGGCACAGATACGCAGTATTTT.

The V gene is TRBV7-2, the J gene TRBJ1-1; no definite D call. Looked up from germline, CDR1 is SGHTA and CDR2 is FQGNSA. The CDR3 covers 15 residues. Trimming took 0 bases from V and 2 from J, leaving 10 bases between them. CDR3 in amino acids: CASSLAPGSNTEAFF. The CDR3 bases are TGTGCCAGCAGCTTAGCGCCAGGAAGCAACACTGAAGCTTTCTTT.

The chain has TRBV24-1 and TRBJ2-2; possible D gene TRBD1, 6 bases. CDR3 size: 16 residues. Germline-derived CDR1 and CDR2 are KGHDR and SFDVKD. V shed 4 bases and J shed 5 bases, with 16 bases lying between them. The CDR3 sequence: CATSDPARGETGELFF. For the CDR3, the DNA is TGTGCCACCAGTGACCCGGCCAGGGGCGAAACCGGGGAGCTGTTTTTT.

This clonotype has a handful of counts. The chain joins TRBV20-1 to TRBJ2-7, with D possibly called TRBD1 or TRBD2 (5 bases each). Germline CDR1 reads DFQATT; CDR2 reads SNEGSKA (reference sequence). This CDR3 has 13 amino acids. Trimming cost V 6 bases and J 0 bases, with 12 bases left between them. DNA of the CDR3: TGCAGTGCGCCTAAGGGACCCTCCTACGAGCAGTACTTC. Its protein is CSAPKGPSYEQYF.

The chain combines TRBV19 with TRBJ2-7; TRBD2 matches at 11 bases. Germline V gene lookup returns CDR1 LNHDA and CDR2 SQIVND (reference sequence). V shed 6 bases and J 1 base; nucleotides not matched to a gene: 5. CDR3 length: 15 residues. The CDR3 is CASRNRTSGSYEQYF. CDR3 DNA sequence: TGTGCCAGTAGGAACCGGACTAGCGGGTCCTACGAGCAGTACTTC.

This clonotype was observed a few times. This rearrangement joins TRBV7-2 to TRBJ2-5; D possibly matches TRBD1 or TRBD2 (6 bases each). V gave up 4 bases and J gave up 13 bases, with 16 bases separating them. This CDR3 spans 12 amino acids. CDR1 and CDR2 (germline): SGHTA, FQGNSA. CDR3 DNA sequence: TGTGCCAGCAGCTCGGGGGCCATTGGTGCGTACTTC. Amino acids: CASSSGAIGAYF.

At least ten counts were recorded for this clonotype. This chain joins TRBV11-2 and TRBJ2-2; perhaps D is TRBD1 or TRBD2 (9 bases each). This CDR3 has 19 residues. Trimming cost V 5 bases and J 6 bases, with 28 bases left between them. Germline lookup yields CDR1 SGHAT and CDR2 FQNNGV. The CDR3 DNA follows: TGTGCCAGCAGCGGGTCACAGGGGGCTTTAGCGGGAGCCGCCGGGGAGCTGTTTTTT. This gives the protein CASSGSQGALAGAAGELFF.

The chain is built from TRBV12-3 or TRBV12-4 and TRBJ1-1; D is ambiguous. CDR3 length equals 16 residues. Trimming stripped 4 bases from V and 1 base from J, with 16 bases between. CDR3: CASSYSLSPRNTEAFF. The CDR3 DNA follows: TGTGCCAGCAGTTATTCTTTGTCCCCTCGGAACACTGAAGCTTTCTTT.

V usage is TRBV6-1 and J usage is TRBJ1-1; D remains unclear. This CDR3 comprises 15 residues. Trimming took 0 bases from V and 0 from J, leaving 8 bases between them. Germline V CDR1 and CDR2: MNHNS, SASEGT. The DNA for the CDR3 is TGTGCCAGCAGTGAAGCGAGCTTTATGAACACTGAAGCTTTCTTT. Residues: CASSEASFMNTEAFF.

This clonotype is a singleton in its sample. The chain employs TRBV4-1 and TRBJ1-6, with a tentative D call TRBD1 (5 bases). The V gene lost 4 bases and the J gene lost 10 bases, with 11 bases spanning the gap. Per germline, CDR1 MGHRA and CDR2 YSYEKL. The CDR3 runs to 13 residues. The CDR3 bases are TGCGCCAGCAGCCGGGGGGGGAAATCACCCCTCCACTTT. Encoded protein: CASSRGGKSPLHF.

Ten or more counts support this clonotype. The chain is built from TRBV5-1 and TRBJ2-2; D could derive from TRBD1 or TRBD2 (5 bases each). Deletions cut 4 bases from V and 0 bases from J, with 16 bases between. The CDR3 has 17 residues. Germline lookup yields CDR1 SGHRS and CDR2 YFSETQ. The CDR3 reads CASSPPTGTANTGELFF. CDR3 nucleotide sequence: TGCGCCAGCAGCCCACCCACCGGGACGGCGAACACCGGGGAGCTGTTTTTT.

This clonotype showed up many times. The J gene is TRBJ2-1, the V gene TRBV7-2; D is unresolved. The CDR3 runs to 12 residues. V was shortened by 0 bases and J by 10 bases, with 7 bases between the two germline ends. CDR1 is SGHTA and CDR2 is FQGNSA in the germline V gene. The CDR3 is CASSLALREQFF. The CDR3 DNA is TGTGCCAGCAGCTTAGCCTTGCGGGAGCAGTTCTTC.

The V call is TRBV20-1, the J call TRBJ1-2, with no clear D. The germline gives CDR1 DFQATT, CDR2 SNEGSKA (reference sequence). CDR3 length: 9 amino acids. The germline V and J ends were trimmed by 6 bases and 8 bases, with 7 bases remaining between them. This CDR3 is CSAAGGYTF. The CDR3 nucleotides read TGCAGTGCGGCGGGAGGCTACACCTTC.

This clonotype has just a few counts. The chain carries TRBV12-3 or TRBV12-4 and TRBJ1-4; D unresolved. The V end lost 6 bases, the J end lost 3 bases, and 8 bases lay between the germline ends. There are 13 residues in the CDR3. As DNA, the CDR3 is TGTGCCAGCAGGAGAAGTTCTAATGAAAAACTGTTTTTT. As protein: CASRRSSNEKLFF.

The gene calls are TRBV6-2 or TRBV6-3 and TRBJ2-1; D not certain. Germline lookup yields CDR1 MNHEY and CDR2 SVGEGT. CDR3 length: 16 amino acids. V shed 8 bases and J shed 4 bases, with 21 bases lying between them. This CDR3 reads CASSWSKVPGYNEQFF. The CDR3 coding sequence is TGTGCCAGCTCCTGGTCGAAGGTACCTGGTTACAATGAGCAGTTCTTC.

DNA for the CDR3: TGTGCCAGCGGAAGACCTGAGGGGGCAAATGAGCAGTTCTTC. This encodes CASGRPEGANEQFF. The chain employs TRBV28 and TRBJ2-1; TRBD1 matches at 7 bases. This CDR3 has 14 residues. Germline CDR1 MDHEN, CDR2 SYDVKM. V was clipped by 8 bases and J by 7 bases; unmatched bases: 11.